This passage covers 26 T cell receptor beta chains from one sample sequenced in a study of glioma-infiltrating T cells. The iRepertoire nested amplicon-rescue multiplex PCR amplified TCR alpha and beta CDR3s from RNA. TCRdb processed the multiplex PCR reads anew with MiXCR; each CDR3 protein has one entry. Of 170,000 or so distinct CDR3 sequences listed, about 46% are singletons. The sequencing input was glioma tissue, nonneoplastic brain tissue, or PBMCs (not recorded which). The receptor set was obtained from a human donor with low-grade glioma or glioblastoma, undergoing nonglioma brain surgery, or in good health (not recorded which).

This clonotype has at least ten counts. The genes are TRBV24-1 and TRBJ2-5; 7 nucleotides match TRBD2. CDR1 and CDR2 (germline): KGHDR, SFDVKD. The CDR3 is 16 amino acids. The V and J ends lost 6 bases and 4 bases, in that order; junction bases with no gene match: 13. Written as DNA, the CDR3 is TGTGCCACCAGTCCTCGGGGCGGGAGCCTACGAGAGACCCAGTACTTC. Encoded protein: CATSPRGGSLRETQYF.

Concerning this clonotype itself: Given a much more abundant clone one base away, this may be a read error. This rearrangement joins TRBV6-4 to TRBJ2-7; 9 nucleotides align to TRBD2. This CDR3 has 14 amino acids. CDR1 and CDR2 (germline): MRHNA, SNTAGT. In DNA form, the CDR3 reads TGTGCCAGGAGTGTGTCTAGCGGGAACTACGAGCAGTACTTC. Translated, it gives CARSVSSGNYEQYF.

CDR3 nucleotide sequence: TGTGCCAGCAGCTTTCTAGCGGGAAGAGAGACCCAGTACTTC. It is translated as CASSFLAGRETQYF. This chain links TRBV7-8 with TRBJ2-5; 9 nucleotides agree with TRBD2. Trimming took 3 bases from V and 4 from J; bases not matched to a gene: 3. This CDR3 comprises 14 residues. Germline V CDR1 and CDR2: SGHVS, FQNEAQ. Combining the CDR3 with reference TRBV7-8 and TRBJ2-5 gives the whole variable domain GAGVSQSPRYKVAKRGQDVALRCDPISGHVSLFWYQQALGQGPEFLTYFQNEAQLDKSGLPSDRFFAERPEGSVSTLKIQRTQQEDSAVYLCASSFLAGRETQYFGPGTRLLVL.

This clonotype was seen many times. The CDR3 region has the DNA TGTGCCAGCAGCCAACACAAGCGCACAGATACGCAGTATTTT. Amino acids: CASSQHKRTDTQYF. The rearrangement joins TRBV3-1 to TRBJ2-3, with no clear D. CDR3 size: 14 residues. The V gene's germline CDR1 is LGHDT and CDR2 YNNKEL (reference sequence). The V gene lost 2 bases and the J gene lost 1 base, with 7 bases spanning the gap.

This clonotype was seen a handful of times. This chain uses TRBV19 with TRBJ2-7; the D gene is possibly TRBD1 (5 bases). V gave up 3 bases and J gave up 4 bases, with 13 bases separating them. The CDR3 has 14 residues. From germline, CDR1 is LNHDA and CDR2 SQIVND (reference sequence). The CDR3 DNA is TGTGCCAGTAGTATGGCAGGGCTACGGTACGAGCAGTACTTC. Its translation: CASSMAGLRYEQYF. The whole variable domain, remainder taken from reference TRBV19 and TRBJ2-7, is DGGITQSPKYLFRKEGQNVTLSCEQNLNHDAMYWYRQDPGQGLRLIYYSQIVNDFQKGDIAEGYSVSREKKESFPLTVTSAQKNPTAFYLCASSMAGLRYEQYFGPGTRLTVT.

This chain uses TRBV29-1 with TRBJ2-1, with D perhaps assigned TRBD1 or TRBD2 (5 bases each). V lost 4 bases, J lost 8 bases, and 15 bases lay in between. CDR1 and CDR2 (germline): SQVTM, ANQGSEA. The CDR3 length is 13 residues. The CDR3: CSVARDVGDEQFF. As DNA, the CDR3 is TGCAGCGTTGCAAGGGACGTTGGCGATGAGCAGTTCTTC.

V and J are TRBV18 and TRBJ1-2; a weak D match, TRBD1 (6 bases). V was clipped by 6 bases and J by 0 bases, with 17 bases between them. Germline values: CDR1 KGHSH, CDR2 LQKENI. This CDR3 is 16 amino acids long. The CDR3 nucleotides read TGTGCCAGCTCTCCCACCACGTGGACAGCTAACTATGGCTACACCTTC. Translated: CASSPTTWTANYGYTF.

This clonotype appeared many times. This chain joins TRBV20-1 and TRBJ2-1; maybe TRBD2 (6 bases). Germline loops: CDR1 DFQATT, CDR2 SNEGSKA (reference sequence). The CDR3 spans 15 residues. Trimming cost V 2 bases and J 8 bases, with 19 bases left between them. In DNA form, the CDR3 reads TGCAGTGCTAGAAAGAAGGTGTGGACGGGGGATGAGCAGTTCTTC. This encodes CSARKKVWTGDEQFF.

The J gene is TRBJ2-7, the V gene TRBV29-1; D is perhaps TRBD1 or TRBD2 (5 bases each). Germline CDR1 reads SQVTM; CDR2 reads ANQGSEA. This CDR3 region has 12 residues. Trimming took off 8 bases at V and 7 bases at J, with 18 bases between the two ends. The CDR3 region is CSIWVAGSEQYF. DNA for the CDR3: TGCAGCATCTGGGTGGCAGGGAGTGAGCAGTACTTC.

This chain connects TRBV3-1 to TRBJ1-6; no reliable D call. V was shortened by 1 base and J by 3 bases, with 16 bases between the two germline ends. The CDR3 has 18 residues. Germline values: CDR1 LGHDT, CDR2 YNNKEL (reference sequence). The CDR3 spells CASSQVRPGVFYNSPLHF. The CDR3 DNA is TGTGCCAGCAGCCAAGTCAGGCCAGGTGTTTTCTATAATTCACCCCTCCACTTT.

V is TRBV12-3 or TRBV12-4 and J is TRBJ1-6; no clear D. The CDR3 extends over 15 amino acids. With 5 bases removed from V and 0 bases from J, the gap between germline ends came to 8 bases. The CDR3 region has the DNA TGTGCCAGCAGTATAACCCGCTCCTATAATTCACCCCTCCACTTT. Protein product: CASSITRSYNSPLHF.

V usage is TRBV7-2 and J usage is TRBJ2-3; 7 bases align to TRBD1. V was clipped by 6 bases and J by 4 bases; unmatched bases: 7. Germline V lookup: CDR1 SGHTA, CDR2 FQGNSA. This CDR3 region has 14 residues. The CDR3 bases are TGTGCCAGCAGTGAGGAAGGGGGCGCAGATACGCAGTATTTT. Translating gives CASSEEGGADTQYF.

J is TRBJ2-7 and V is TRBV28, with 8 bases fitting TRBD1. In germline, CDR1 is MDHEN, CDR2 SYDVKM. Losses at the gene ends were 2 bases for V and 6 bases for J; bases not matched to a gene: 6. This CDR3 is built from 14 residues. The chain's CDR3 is CASSLHQGAAEQYF. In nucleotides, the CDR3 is TGTGCCAGCAGTTTACACCAGGGGGCAGCCGAGCAGTACTTC.

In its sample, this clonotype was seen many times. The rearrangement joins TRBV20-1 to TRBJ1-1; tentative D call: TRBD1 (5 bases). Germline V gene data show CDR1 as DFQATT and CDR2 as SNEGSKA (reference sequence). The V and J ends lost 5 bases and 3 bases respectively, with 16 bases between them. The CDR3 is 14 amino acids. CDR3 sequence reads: CSAARGSAYTEAFF. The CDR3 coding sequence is TGCAGTGCTGCCCGGGGGTCGGCGTACACTGAAGCTTTCTTT.

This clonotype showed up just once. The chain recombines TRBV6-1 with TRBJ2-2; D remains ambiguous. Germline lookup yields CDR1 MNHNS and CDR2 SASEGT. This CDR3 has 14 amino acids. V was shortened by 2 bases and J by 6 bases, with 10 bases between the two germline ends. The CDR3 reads CASSEFVVPGELFF. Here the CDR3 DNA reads TGTGCCAGCAGTGAATTTGTTGTTCCCGGGGAGCTGTTTTTT.

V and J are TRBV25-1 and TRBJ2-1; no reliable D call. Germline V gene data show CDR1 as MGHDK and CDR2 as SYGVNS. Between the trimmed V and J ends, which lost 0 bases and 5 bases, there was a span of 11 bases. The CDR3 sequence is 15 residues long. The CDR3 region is CASSEYHSANNEQFF. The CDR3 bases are TGTGCCAGCAGTGAATATCACAGCGCCAACAATGAGCAGTTCTTC.

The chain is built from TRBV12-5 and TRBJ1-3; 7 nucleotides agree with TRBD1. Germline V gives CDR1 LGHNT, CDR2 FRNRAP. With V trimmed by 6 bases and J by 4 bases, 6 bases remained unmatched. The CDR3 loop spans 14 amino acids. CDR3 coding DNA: TGTGCTAGTGGCCTCGGGACAGAGGGAAACACCATATATTTT. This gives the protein CASGLGTEGNTIYF.

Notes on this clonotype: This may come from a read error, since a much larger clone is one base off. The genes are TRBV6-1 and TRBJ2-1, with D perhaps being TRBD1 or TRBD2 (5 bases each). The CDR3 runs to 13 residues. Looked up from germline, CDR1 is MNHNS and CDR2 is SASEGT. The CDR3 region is CVSSPGLYNEQFF. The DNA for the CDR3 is TGTGTCAGCAGTCCGGGGCTGTACAATGAGCAGTTCTTC.

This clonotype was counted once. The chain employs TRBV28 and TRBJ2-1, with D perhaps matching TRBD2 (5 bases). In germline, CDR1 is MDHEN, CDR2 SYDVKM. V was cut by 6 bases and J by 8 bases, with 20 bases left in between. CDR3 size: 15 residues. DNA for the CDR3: TGTGCCAGCAGCCCAACCAGGACTCCGAACGATGAGCAGTTCTTC. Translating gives CASSPTRTPNDEQFF.

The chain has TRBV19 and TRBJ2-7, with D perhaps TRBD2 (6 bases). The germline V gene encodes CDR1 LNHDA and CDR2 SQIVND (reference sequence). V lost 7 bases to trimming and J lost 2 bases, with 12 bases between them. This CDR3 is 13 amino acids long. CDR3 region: CASKAEGTYEQYF. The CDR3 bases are TGTGCCAGTAAGGCGGAGGGGACCTACGAGCAGTACTTC.

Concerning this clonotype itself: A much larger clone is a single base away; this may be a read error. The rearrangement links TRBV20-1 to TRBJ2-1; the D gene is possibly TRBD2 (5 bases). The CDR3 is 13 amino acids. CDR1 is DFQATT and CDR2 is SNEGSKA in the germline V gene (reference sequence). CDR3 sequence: CSVEGSTYNKQFF. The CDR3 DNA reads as TGCAGTGTTGAGGGCTCTACCTACAATAAGCAGTTCTTC.

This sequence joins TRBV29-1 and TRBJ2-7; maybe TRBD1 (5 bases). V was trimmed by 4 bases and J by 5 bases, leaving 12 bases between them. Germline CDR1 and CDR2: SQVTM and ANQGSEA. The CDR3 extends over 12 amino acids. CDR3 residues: CSVGSGLDEQYF. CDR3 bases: TGCAGCGTTGGGTCAGGGTTGGACGAGCAGTACTTC.

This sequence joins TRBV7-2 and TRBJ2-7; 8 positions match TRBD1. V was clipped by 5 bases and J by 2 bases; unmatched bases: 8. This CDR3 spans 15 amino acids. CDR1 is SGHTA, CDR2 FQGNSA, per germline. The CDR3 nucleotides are TGTGCCAGCAGCACGACAGGGGTGGGGGCCTACGAGCAGTACTTC. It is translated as CASSTTGVGAYEQYF.

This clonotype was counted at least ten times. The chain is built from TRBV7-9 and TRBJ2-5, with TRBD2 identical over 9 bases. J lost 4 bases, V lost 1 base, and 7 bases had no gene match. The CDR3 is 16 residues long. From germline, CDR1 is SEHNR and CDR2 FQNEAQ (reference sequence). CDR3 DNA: TGTGCCAGCAGCTTAGTATCGGTAGCGGGAGTAGAGACCCAGTACTTC. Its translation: CASSLVSVAGVETQYF.

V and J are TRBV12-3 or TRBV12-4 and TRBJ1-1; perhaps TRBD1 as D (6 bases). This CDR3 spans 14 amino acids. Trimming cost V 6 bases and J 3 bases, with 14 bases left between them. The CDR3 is CASRKLGADTEAFF. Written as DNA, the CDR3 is TGTGCCAGCAGAAAACTGGGGGCTGACACTGAAGCTTTCTTT.

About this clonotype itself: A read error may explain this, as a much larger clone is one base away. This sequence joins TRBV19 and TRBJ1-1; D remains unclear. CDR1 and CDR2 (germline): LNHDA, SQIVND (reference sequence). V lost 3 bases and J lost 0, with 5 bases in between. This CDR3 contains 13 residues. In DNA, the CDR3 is TGTGCCAGTAGTATCATATTGAACACTGAAGCTTTCTTT. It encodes CASSIILNTEAFF.